This entry describes one T cell receptor (beta chain). The antigen remains unidentified. TCRdb reanalysed the reads using MiXCR and keeps one entry per CDR3 protein. Of roughly 730,000 distinct CDR3 sequences in the sample, approximately 33% are singletons; the top ten hold over 15%. The data derive from a study of T cell repertoires in cytomegalovirus infection. The ends were cut back, 9 bases at V and 1 base at J, with 13 bases in the middle. CDR1 MNHEY and CDR2 SMNVEV come from the germline V gene (reference sequence). The CDR3 runs to 14 residues. Sequencing used cultured PBMCs, obtained from culture after CMV antigen stimulation. This sequence joins TRBV27 and TRBJ1-5; D is uncertain. This clonotype was obtained from a human donor in good health (CMV status not recorded). Some clones in this sample may be carry-over from other donors' samples. CDR3 protein: CARPGRESNQPQHF. DNA of the CDR3: TGTGCCAGACCTGGACGGGAAAGCAATCAGCCCCAGCATTTT.